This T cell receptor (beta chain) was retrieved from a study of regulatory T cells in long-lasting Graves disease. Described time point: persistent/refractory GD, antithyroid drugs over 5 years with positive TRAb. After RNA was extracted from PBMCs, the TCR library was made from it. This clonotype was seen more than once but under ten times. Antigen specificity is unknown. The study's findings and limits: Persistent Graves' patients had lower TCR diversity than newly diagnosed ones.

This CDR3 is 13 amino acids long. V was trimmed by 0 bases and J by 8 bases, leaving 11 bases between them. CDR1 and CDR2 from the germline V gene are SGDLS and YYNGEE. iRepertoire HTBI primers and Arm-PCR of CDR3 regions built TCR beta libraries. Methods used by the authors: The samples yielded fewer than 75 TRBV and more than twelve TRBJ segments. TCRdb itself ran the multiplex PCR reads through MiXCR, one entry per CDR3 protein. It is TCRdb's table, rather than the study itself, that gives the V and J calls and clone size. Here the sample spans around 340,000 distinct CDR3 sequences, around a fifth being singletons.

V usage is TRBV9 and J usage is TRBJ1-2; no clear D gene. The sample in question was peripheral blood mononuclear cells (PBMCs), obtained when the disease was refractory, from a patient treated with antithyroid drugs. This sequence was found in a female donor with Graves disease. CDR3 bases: TGTGCCAGCAGCGTAGCATGGACTTCAGGCTACACCTTC. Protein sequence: CASSVAWTSGYTF.